This T cell receptor (beta chain) was recorded in a study of CD8 T cells in ankylosing spondylitis. In making TCR beta libraries, quantitative 5'-RACE with molecular barcodes was used. TCRdb re-called the 5' RACE reads through MiXCR, storing one row per CDR3 protein. The sample records some 27,000 distinct CDR3 sequences, about 5.6% being singletons. The CDR3 extends over 15 amino acids. Germline-derived CDR1 and CDR2 are SGDLS and YYNGEE. Trimming took 3 bases from V and 1 from J; bases not matched to a gene: 6. Study-wide results and limits: Significant enrichment of disease-linked clones was reportedly seen in matched ankylosing spondylitis synovial fluid. The study identified a TCR beta motif of roughly eight highly homologous variants that appeared characteristic of ankylosing spondylitis blood. Certain motif variants had earlier been reported in reactive arthritis synovial fluid and blood.

This clonotype was found many times. What it binds is not known. V usage is TRBV9 and J usage is TRBJ2-5, with 7 bases matching TRBD2. The receptor was isolated from a female donor with ankylosing spondylitis or in good health (not recorded which). Material for sequencing was blood, either unsorted or a sorted T cell fraction (not recorded which). The CDR3 nucleotides are TGTGCCAGCAGCGCTTTAGCGGGCCCCCAAGAGACCCAGTACTTC. As protein: CASSALAGPQETQYF. The variable domain in full, with the rest retrieved from reference TRBV9 and TRBJ2-5, is DSGVTQTPKHLITATGQRVTLRCSPRSGDLSVYWYQQSLDQGLQFLIQYYNGEERAKGNILERFSAQQFPDLHSELNLSSLELGDSALYFCASSALAGPQETQYFGPGTRLLVL.